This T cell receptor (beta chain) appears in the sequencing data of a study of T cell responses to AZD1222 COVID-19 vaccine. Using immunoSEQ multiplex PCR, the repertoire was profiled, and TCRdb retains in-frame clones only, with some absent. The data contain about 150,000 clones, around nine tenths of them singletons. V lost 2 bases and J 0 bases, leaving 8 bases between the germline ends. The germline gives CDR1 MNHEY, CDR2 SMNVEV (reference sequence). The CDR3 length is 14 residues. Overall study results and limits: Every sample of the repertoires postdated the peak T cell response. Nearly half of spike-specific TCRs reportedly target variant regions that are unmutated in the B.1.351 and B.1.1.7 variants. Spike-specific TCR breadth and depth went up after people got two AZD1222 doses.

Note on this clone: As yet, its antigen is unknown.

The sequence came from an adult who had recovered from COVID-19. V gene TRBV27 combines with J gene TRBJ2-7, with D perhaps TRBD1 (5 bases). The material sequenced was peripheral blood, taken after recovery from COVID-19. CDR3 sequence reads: CASSLTGSSYEQYF. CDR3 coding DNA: TGTGCCAGCAGTTTAACAGGAAGCTCCTACGAGCAGTACTTC.